The 30 T cell receptor beta chains reported below all come from one sample, sequenced in a study of T cell responses to AZD1222 COVID-19 vaccine. The data were produced by immunoSEQ multiplex PCR, yet TCRdb's version contains in-frame clones alone and is incomplete. The sample consists of roughly 150,000 clones, 93% of them appearing once. Sample: peripheral blood, taken on day 0 of AZD1222 vaccination. The receptor source for this set is an adult in good health.

This chain joins TRBV13 and TRBJ2-5; D gene uncertain. The length of the CDR3 is 14 residues. Trimming removed 3 bases at V and 2 bases at J, with 10 bases between. From germline, CDR1 is PRHDT and CDR2 FYEKMQ (reference sequence). Here the CDR3 reads CASSFARRQETQYF. For the CDR3, the DNA is TGTGCCAGCAGCTTTGCACGCCGACAAGAGACCCAGTACTTC.

The CDR3, as DNA: TGTGCCAGCAGCTTCCGACAGGGTGCCCACGAGCAGTACTTC. This codes for CASSFRQGAHEQYF. V is TRBV5-4 and J is TRBJ2-7; 7 bases align to TRBD1. This CDR3 has 14 residues. V was pared by 2 bases and J by 5 bases, with 7 bases of the junction left unmatched. The germline V gene has CDR1 SGHNT and CDR2 YYREEE (reference sequence).

This chain uses TRBV7-2 with TRBJ2-1; D is uncertain. Trimming shortened V by 6 bases and J by 9 bases, and 21 bases separated the two germline ends. The CDR3 runs 15 residues. CDR1 SGHTA and CDR2 FQGNSA come from the germline V gene. The CDR3 region is CASSTSLLAGIEQFF. The CDR3, as DNA: TGTGCCAGCAGTACGAGTTTACTGGCTGGCATTGAGCAGTTCTTC.

This sequence joins TRBV10-3 and TRBJ2-3; TRBD2 matches 9 bases. This CDR3 is built from 15 residues. The J segment lost 1 base and the V segment lost 11 bases, leaving 10 bases of the junction unmatched. CDR1 is ENHRY and CDR2 is SYGVKD in the germline V gene. The chain's CDR3 is CAGLEERGGTDTQYF. DNA for the CDR3: TGTGCCGGATTAGAGGAGCGGGGGGGCACAGATACGCAGTATTTT.

In this sample, this clone turned up a few times. The chain recombines TRBV4-3 with TRBJ1-6, with 8 positions matching TRBD1. This CDR3 contains 15 residues. Germline assignment: CDR1 LGHNA and CDR2 YSLEER. V gave up 3 bases and J gave up 10 bases; unmatched junction bases: 8. The CDR3 bases are TGCGCCAGCAGCCATGGACAGGGAGAAAGGTCACCCCTCCACTTT. Protein sequence: CASSHGQGERSPLHF.

The J gene is TRBJ1-5, the V gene TRBV10-3, with D unclear. Germline V gene data show CDR1 as ENHRY and CDR2 as SYGVKD. The V end was cut by 8 bases, the J end by 4 bases, with 12 bases between. The CDR3 is 13 residues long. The CDR3 bases are TGTGCCATCGGCAGAGACACTAATCAGCCCCAGCATTTT. Protein product: CAIGRDTNQPQHF.

J is TRBJ2-3 and V is TRBV9, with 8 bases lining up with TRBD2. Germline CDR1 reads SGDLS; CDR2 reads YYNGEE. V trimming: 4 bases; J trimming: 0 bases; junction bases outside the gene matches: 10. This CDR3 is built from 17 residues. DNA of the CDR3: TGTGCCAGCAGCCCAGGGGTGACTAGCGCAAGCACAGATACGCAGTATTTT. Translating it yields CASSPGVTSASTDTQYF.

This clone has just one count. The rearrangement uses TRBV6-5 and TRBJ2-5; possibly TRBD2 for D (6 bases). CDR1 is MNHEY, CDR2 SVGAGI, per germline. V was pared by 4 bases and J by 5 bases, with 20 bases between. This CDR3 is built from 16 residues. In nucleotides, the CDR3 is TGTGCCAGCAGTTCCTTCAGCGGGTCCCCCGGGGAGACCCAGTACTTC. This sequence encodes CASSSFSGSPGETQYF.

This chain links TRBV5-5 with TRBJ1-5; maybe TRBD1 (5 bases). The V gene lost 4 bases and the J gene lost 0 bases, with 5 bases spanning the gap. Germline V gene data show CDR1 as SGHKS and CDR2 as YYEKEE (reference sequence). This CDR3 contains 13 residues. The CDR3 sequence: CASSGTSNQPQHF. The CDR3 DNA reads as TGTGCCAGCAGCGGGACTAGCAATCAGCCCCAGCATTTT.

This clone is a singleton in its sample. This chain uses TRBV5-5 with TRBJ1-4; D unresolved. The V gene's germline CDR1 is SGHKS and CDR2 YYEKEE (reference sequence). The germline V and J ends were trimmed by 4 bases and 6 bases, with 16 bases remaining between them. The CDR3 sequence is 15 residues long. The CDR3: CASSHGPERDEKLFF. Written as DNA, the CDR3 is TGTGCCAGCAGCCATGGACCGGAACGGGATGAAAAACTGTTTTTT.

The rearrangement joins TRBV7-2 to TRBJ2-7, with 13 bases lining up with TRBD2. V dropped 4 bases and J dropped 7; count of bases not matched to a gene: 10. Germline V gives CDR1 SGHTA, CDR2 FQGNSA. The CDR3 consists of 16 residues. CDR3 residues: CASSSSARGLAGEQYF. In DNA, the CDR3 is TGTGCCAGCAGCTCCTCCGCTCGGGGACTAGCGGGGGAGCAGTACTTC.

The genes are TRBV20-1 and TRBJ1-1; D may be TRBD1 (6 bases). V gave up 3 bases and J gave up 2 bases, with 16 bases separating them. CDR1 DFQATT and CDR2 SNEGSKA come from the germline V gene (reference sequence). This CDR3 has 15 residues. The CDR3 here is CSASVDSLINTEAFF. In DNA, the CDR3 is TGCAGTGCTAGTGTGGACAGCCTTATAAACACTGAAGCTTTCTTT.

The chain joins TRBV4-3 to TRBJ1-4, with a tentative D call TRBD1 (6 bases). V was clipped by 0 bases and J by 3 bases, with 11 bases between them. Germline CDR1 and CDR2: LGHNA and YSLEER. There are 16 residues in the CDR3. The CDR3 DNA sequence: TGCGCCAGCAGCCAAGATTTCACAGGGCCTAATGAAAAACTGTTTTTT. Protein: CASSQDFTGPNEKLFF.

This rearrangement joins TRBV15 to TRBJ1-5; D might be TRBD1 (6 bases). The CDR3 runs 15 residues. Germline V gene sequence: CDR1 LNHNV, CDR2 YYDKDF (reference sequence). Trimming pared 2 bases from V and 4 bases from J, leaving 12 bases between. CDR3 sequence reads: CATSRPGVWNQPQHF. In DNA, the CDR3 is TGTGCCACCAGCAGACCAGGGGTCTGGAATCAGCCCCAGCATTTT.

The CDR3 DNA is TGTGCCAGCAGTCGGGAAAAGGCCTACGAGCAGTACTTC. Translating gives CASSREKAYEQYF. This chain links TRBV6-5 with TRBJ2-7; D perhaps matches TRBD2 (5 bases). The V end was cut by 5 bases, the J end by 2 bases, with 10 bases between. The CDR3 totals 13 residues. CDR1 and CDR2 from the germline V gene are MNHEY and SVGAGI.

The chain has TRBV27 and TRBJ2-7; D possibly uses TRBD1 or TRBD2 (6 bases each). Trimming stripped 6 bases from V and 4 bases from J, with 22 bases between. Looked up from germline, CDR1 is MNHEY and CDR2 is SMNVEV (reference sequence). The CDR3 is 16 amino acids. CDR3 protein: CASSSQQGGWGYEQYF. CDR3 nucleotides: TGTGCCAGCAGCTCCCAACAGGGAGGTTGGGGTTACGAGCAGTACTTC.

This rearrangement joins TRBV27 to TRBJ2-7; 7 bases agree with TRBD2. CDR3 size: 12 residues. CDR1 and CDR2 from the germline V gene are MNHEY and SMNVEV (reference sequence). With 5 bases clipped from V and 6 bases from J, the junction kept 4 bases outside the gene matches. The CDR3 loop is CASSARGVEQYF. The CDR3 nucleotides are TGTGCCAGCAGTGCCCGGGGGGTCGAGCAGTACTTC.

The V and J genes are TRBV9 and TRBJ2-3, with D possibly matching TRBD1 (5 bases). Germline CDR1 reads SGDLS; CDR2 reads YYNGEE. V gave up 4 bases and J gave up 3 bases, with 18 bases separating them. The CDR3 is 16 amino acids. CDR3: CASSTRRQLRTDTQYF. The CDR3, as DNA: TGTGCCAGCAGCACGCGGCGACAGCTACGAACAGATACGCAGTATTTT. The full variable domain, its missing parts supplied by reference TRBV9 and TRBJ2-3, is DSGVTQTPKHLITATGQRVTLRCSPRSGDLSVYWYQQSLDQGLQFLIQYYNGEERAKGNILERFSAQQFPDLHSELNLSSLELGDSALYFCASSTRRQLRTDTQYFGPGTRLTVL.

The genes are TRBV11-2 and TRBJ2-7; a weak D match, TRBD1 (6 bases). The germline V and J ends were trimmed by 2 bases and 3 bases, with 14 bases remaining between them. The CDR3 runs to 15 residues. From germline, CDR1 is SGHAT and CDR2 FQNNGV. The CDR3 here is CASSLMRRGDYEQYF. CDR3 nucleotides: TGTGCCAGCAGCTTAATGCGCAGGGGAGACTACGAGCAGTACTTC.

The genes are TRBV28 and TRBJ2-7; D gene ambiguous. Germline CDR1 is MDHEN and CDR2 is SYDVKM. Deletions cut 6 bases from V and 3 bases from J, with 15 bases between. The CDR3 extends over 14 amino acids. DNA of the CDR3: TGTGCCAGCAGCACCGGACCAAATAACTACGAGCAGTACTTC. Protein product: CASSTGPNNYEQYF.

The V call is TRBV5-4, the J call TRBJ2-2, with D possibly matching TRBD1 (7 bases). This CDR3 is 15 amino acids long. Trimming shortened V by 4 bases and J by 4 bases, and 14 bases separated the two germline ends. Germline lookup yields CDR1 SGHNT and CDR2 YYREEE (reference sequence). CDR3 protein: CASSPGGRGTGELFF. Written as DNA, the CDR3 is TGTGCCAGCAGCCCAGGGGGGCGGGGCACCGGGGAGCTGTTTTTT.

In its sample, this clone was seen once. This chain connects TRBV5-4 to TRBJ1-1, with 10 nucleotides matching TRBD1. From germline, CDR1 is SGHNT and CDR2 YYREEE (reference sequence). The junction had 4 bases not matched to a gene; V was cut back by 6 bases and J by 5 bases. This CDR3 contains 13 residues. DNA for the CDR3: TGTGCCAGCACGGGACAGGGGAGGACTGAAGCTTTCTTT. This encodes CASTGQGRTEAFF.

The V gene is TRBV21-1, the J gene TRBJ1-6; the table's D call, TRBD1, has no DNA check behind it. TRBV21-1 is an annotated pseudogene. This CDR3 is 16 amino acids long. CDR3 residues: CASSKAWKGAESPLHF. The DNA of the CDR3 is TGTGCCAGCAGCAAAGCGTGGAAGGGGGCCGAATCACCCCTCCACTTT.

This chain connects TRBV7-9 to TRBJ1-2, with 10 bases matching TRBD1. Trimming at V came to 1 base and at J to 8 bases, leaving 4 bases not matched to a gene. Looked up from germline, CDR1 is SEHNR and CDR2 is FQNEAQ (reference sequence). The CDR3 runs 14 residues. Here the CDR3 DNA reads TGTGCCAGCAGCTTAGGACAGGGGGCGCGAGGCTACACCTTC. Its translation: CASSLGQGARGYTF.

The V call is TRBV15, the J call TRBJ2-2, with D possibly called TRBD1 or TRBD2 (6 bases each). This CDR3 has 17 residues. Trimming shortened V by 3 bases and J by 4 bases, and 18 bases separated the two germline ends. The germline gives CDR1 LNHNV, CDR2 YYDKDF (reference sequence). CDR3 protein: CATSSHTGARVTGELFF. The CDR3 bases are TGTGCCACCAGCAGTCATACGGGGGCGCGGGTCACCGGGGAGCTGTTTTTT.

The chain has TRBV7-2 and TRBJ2-6; 8 nucleotides align to TRBD1. The CDR3 spans 15 residues. CDR1 and CDR2 from the germline V gene are SGHTA and FQGNSA. After removal of 3 bases from V and 4 bases from J, the junction contained 2 bases not matched to a gene. CDR3 sequence: CASSFQGAGANVLTF. The DNA for the CDR3 is TGTGCCAGCAGCTTTCAGGGGGCCGGGGCCAACGTCCTGACTTTC. The full variable domain, rest sourced from reference TRBV7-2 and TRBJ2-6, is GAGVSQSPSNKVTEKGKDVELRCDPISGHTALYWYRQSLGQGLEFLIYFQGNSAPDKSGLPSDRFSAERTGGSVSTLTIQRTQQEDSAVYLCASSFQGAGANVLTFGAGSRLTVL.

This chain links TRBV24-1 with TRBJ1-2; a weak D match, TRBD1 (5 bases). This CDR3 region has 14 residues. The germline V gene encodes CDR1 KGHDR and CDR2 SFDVKD. V lost 5 bases to trimming and J lost 3 bases, with 12 bases between them. The CDR3 nucleotides read TGTGCCACCAGTGCCGGGGACCGCGACTATGGCTACACCTTC. Its translation is CATSAGDRDYGYTF.

The rearrangement uses TRBV13 and TRBJ1-1; 8 bases match TRBD1. The germline V gene has CDR1 PRHDT and CDR2 FYEKMQ (reference sequence). This CDR3 has 14 residues. After removal of 4 bases from V and 0 bases from J, the junction contained 1 base not matched to a gene. Written as DNA, the CDR3 is TGTGCCAGCAGCTCAGGGGGCGTGAACACTGAAGCTTTCTTT. This gives the protein CASSSGGVNTEAFF.

The gene calls are TRBV27 and TRBJ2-1, with TRBD2 identical over 13 bases. The CDR3 consists of 21 residues. Germline V gene data show CDR1 as MNHEY and CDR2 as SMNVEV (reference sequence). J was trimmed by 0 bases and V by 5 bases; bases with no gene match: 16. The DNA of the CDR3 is TGTGCCAGCAGTCCAATCGGACTAGCGGGAGTCATAACCCCCTCCTACAATGAGCAGTTCTTC. Its protein product is CASSPIGLAGVITPSYNEQFF.

This clone turned up a few times. The J gene is TRBJ1-2, the V gene TRBV19; D may be TRBD1 (6 bases). The CDR3 has 15 residues. CDR1 and CDR2 (germline): LNHDA, SQIVND (reference sequence). Trimming took off 3 bases at V and 3 bases at J, with 14 bases between the two ends. The CDR3: CASSISTGGDYGYTF. CDR3 nucleotides: TGTGCCAGTAGTATCTCGACAGGCGGCGACTATGGCTACACCTTC.